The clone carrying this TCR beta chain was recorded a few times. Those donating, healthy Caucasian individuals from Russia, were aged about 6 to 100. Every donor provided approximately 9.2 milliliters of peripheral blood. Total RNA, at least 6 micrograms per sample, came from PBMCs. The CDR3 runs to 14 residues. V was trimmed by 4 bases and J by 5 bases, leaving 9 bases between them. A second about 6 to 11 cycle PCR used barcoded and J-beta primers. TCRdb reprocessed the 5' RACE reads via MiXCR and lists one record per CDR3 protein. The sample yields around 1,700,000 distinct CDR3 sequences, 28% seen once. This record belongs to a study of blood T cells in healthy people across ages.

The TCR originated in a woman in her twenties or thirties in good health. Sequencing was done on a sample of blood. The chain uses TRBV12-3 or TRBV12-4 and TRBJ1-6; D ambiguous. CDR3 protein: CASSSGINNSPLHF. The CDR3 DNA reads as TGTGCCAGCAGTTCTGGGATAAATAATTCACCCCTCCACTTT.